Each of the 20 T cell receptor beta chains below was sequenced from the same sample in a study of blood T cells in healthy people across ages. Together with a sample-barcoded 5' primer, a J-beta primer mix was included in a second PCR lasting roughly 6 to 12 cycles. TCRdb redid the calling of the 5' RACE reads with MiXCR, one entry per CDR3 protein. Of about 600,000 distinct CDR3 sequences in the sample, about 45% were seen once. The sequencing sample was made of blood. These TCRs come from a man aged 80 or over in good health.

This clonotype was observed at least ten times. V usage is TRBV20-1 and J usage is TRBJ2-6; tentatively, D is TRBD1 (6 bases). Germline-derived CDR1 and CDR2 are DFQATT and SNEGSKA (reference sequence). The CDR3 runs 14 residues. With 6 bases removed from V and 0 bases from J, the gap between germline ends came to 9 bases. The CDR3 DNA follows: TGCAGTGCCCTAGGGGGCTCTGGGGCCAACGTCCTGACTTTC. Amino acids: CSALGGSGANVLTF.

This chain joins TRBV9 and TRBJ2-1; 7 bases line up with TRBD2. Germline V CDR1 and CDR2: SGDLS, YYNGEE. After removal of 4 bases from V and 4 bases from J, the junction contained 5 bases not matched to a gene. The CDR3 is made up of 14 amino acids. CDR3 coding DNA: TGTGCCAGCAGCTTCGGGACTATATACAATGAGCAGTTCTTC. Translation: CASSFGTIYNEQFF. Filled out from reference TRBV9 and TRBJ2-1, the complete variable domain reads DSGVTQTPKHLITATGQRVTLRCSPRSGDLSVYWYQQSLDQGLQFLIQYYNGEERAKGNILERFSAQQFPDLHSELNLSSLELGDSALYFCASSFGTIYNEQFFGPGTRLTVL.

The V gene is TRBV2, the J gene TRBJ2-5, with D possibly being TRBD1 or TRBD2 (5 bases each). Germline values: CDR1 SNHLY, CDR2 FYNNEI. The CDR3 is 14 residues long. Deletions cut 2 bases from V and 3 bases from J, with 10 bases between. The CDR3 is CASSESGAEETQYF. The CDR3 region has the DNA TGTGCCAGCAGTGAATCCGGGGCGGAAGAGACCCAGTACTTC.

This clonotype was picked up many times. The chain combines TRBV20-1 with TRBJ2-5; D is tentatively TRBD1 or TRBD2 (5 bases each). Germline loops: CDR1 DFQATT, CDR2 SNEGSKA (reference sequence). V lost 1 base to trimming and J lost 5 bases, with 5 bases between them. The CDR3 length is 11 residues. The CDR3: CSARGGETQYF. For the CDR3, the DNA is TGCAGTGCTAGAGGGGGGGAGACCCAGTACTTC.

This clonotype was counted many times. The chain recombines TRBV29-1 with TRBJ2-1; D is unclear. V lost 7 bases to trimming and J lost 9 bases, with 10 bases between them. Germline CDR1 and CDR2: SQVTM and ANQGSEA. The CDR3 has 10 amino acids. The DNA for the CDR3 is TGCAGCGCCCACGACACTGAGCAGTTCTTC. It is translated as CSAHDTEQFF.

The genes are TRBV20-1 and TRBJ1-2, with TRBD1 matching over 9 bases. This CDR3 comprises 14 residues. Looked up from germline, CDR1 is DFQATT and CDR2 is SNEGSKA (reference sequence). The ends lost 6 bases at V and 7 bases at J; junction bases unmatched: 12. CDR3 DNA: TGCAGTGCAGCACAGGGGGCCGATGGGTCTGGCTACACCTTC. As protein: CSAAQGADGSGYTF.

The V call is TRBV7-2, the J call TRBJ2-7, with D possibly matching TRBD1 (6 bases). The CDR3 extends over 15 amino acids. V was cut by 1 base and J by 3 bases, with 13 bases left in between. Germline V lookup: CDR1 SGHTA, CDR2 FQGNSA. The CDR3 protein is CASSLEAGAHYEQYF. In nucleotides, the CDR3 is TGTGCCAGCAGCTTAGAGGCAGGGGCCCACTACGAGCAGTACTTC.

The V gene is TRBV6-6, the J gene TRBJ1-1; D gene uncertain. V was cut by 0 bases and J by 2 bases, with 16 bases left in between. The CDR3 is 17 residues long. The germline V gene has CDR1 MNHNY and CDR2 SVGAGI (reference sequence). CDR3 region: CASSYSSERRFNTEAFF. The CDR3 DNA sequence: TGTGCCAGCAGTTACTCGTCCGAACGGCGATTTAACACTGAAGCTTTCTTT.

The CDR3: CASSPQTSRGTDTQYF. The CDR3, as DNA: TGTGCCAGCTCACCACAGACTAGCCGGGGCACAGATACGCAGTATTTT. The rearrangement links TRBV18 to TRBJ2-3; TRBD2 matches 7 bases. The ends lost 1 base at V and 1 base at J; junction bases unmatched: 5. Germline V gene lookup returns CDR1 KGHSH and CDR2 LQKENI. The CDR3 is made up of 16 amino acids.

The V call is TRBV28, the J call TRBJ2-1; 9 nucleotides line up with TRBD1. Germline CDR1 MDHEN, CDR2 SYDVKM. The CDR3 sequence is 15 residues long. Germline trimming cut 5 bases from V and 8 bases from J; bases unmatched to any gene: 10. This chain's CDR3 is CASSRPGQGIYEQFF. As DNA, the CDR3 is TGTGCCAGCAGTAGGCCGGGACAGGGTATTTATGAGCAGTTCTTC.

This clonotype was detected only once. The gene calls are TRBV5-1 and TRBJ2-4; TRBD1 is a possible D gene (5 bases). The DNA matches TRBJ2-7 better at its end, which makes the J call doubtful. This CDR3 is built from 15 residues. Germline V gives CDR1 SGHRS, CDR2 YFSETQ. CDR3 region: CASSRESGQSYEQYF. Here the CDR3 DNA reads TGCGCCAGCAGCCGAGAGTCAGGGCAATCCTACGAGCAGTACTTC.

The chain is built from TRBV20-1 and TRBJ1-1; 9 positions match TRBD1. The trim removed 3 bases at V and 2 bases at J, leaving 7 bases unmatched. The CDR3 is 15 amino acids. Germline V gives CDR1 DFQATT, CDR2 SNEGSKA (reference sequence). CDR3 region: CSARVTGQGNTEAFF. The CDR3 region has the DNA TGCAGTGCTAGGGTTACGGGACAGGGAAACACTGAAGCTTTCTTT.

In this sample, this clonotype turned up a few times. The chain has TRBV9 and TRBJ1-3; D may be TRBD1 (6 bases). CDR1 SGDLS and CDR2 YYNGEE come from the germline V gene. V gave up 4 bases and J gave up 8 bases, with 16 bases separating them. The CDR3 length is 14 residues. The CDR3 here is CASSRTGGFDTIYF. The CDR3 coding sequence is TGTGCCAGCAGCCGAACGGGGGGCTTTGACACCATATATTTT.

CDR3 sequence (DNA): TGCAGCGTTGAGGCAGGGGGTGCCTACGAGCAGTACTTC. Amino acid sequence: CSVEAGGAYEQYF. The chain links TRBV29-1 to TRBJ2-7, with 7 bases lining up with TRBD1. CDR1 and CDR2 (germline): SQVTM, ANQGSEA. The CDR3 is 13 amino acids. The V and J ends lost 3 bases and 2 bases, in that order; junction bases with no gene match: 4.

V usage is TRBV20-1 and J usage is TRBJ2-5; perhaps D is TRBD1 or TRBD2 (5 bases each). Matching the DNA end better, TRBJ2-7 makes the J call doubtful. Germline loops: CDR1 DFQATT, CDR2 SNEGSKA (reference sequence). This CDR3 region has 12 residues. In DNA form, the CDR3 reads TGCAGTGCTAGGAGGGGTCCCCACGAGCAGTACTTC. Translated: CSARRGPHEQYF.

This clonotype was detected only a few times. The chain is built from TRBV7-2 and TRBJ2-5; TRBD2 matches 9 bases. Germline CDR1 and CDR2: SGHTA and FQGNSA. CDR3 length: 14 amino acids. Trimming cost V 3 bases and J 3 bases; bases outside gene matches: 2. CDR3 protein: CASSFLAGEETQYF. As DNA, the CDR3 is TGTGCCAGCAGCTTCTTAGCGGGGGAAGAGACCCAGTACTTC.

The J gene is TRBJ1-2, the V gene TRBV27; D not resolved. CDR1 MNHEY and CDR2 SMNVEV come from the germline V gene (reference sequence). V dropped 5 bases and J dropped 4 bases, with 11 bases sitting between them. The CDR3 has 13 amino acids. This chain's CDR3 is CASSMGGLYGYTF. CDR3 coding DNA: TGTGCCAGCAGTATGGGAGGCCTCTATGGCTACACCTTC.

This clonotype was observed at least ten times. V is TRBV6-5 and J is TRBJ2-7; 9 bases fit TRBD1. Germline V gene sequence: CDR1 MNHEY, CDR2 SVGAGI. Trimming at V came to 2 bases and at J to 9 bases, leaving 8 bases not matched to a gene. The CDR3 spans 14 residues. CDR3 sequence: CASSYGGQGHSQYF. Here the CDR3 DNA reads TGTGCCAGCAGTTACGGGGGACAGGGACATTCGCAGTACTTC.

This clonotype was recorded a few times. The genes are TRBV5-1 and TRBJ1-2; 7 positions agree with TRBD1. Looked up from germline, CDR1 is SGHRS and CDR2 is YFSETQ. This CDR3 contains 14 residues. The V and J ends lost 0 bases and 5 bases, in that order; junction bases with no gene match: 4. CDR3 region: CASSLGPGQYGYTF. CDR3 nucleotides: TGCGCCAGCAGCTTGGGTCCGGGACAGTATGGCTACACCTTC.

This clonotype was picked up a small number of times. The chain links TRBV15 to TRBJ2-5; D perhaps matches TRBD2 (6 bases). CDR3 size: 13 residues. CDR1 LNHNV and CDR2 YYDKDF come from the germline V gene (reference sequence). The ends were cut back, 8 bases at V and 3 bases at J, with 13 bases in the middle. CDR3: CATSGGVKETQYF. The CDR3 coding sequence is TGTGCCACCTCCGGCGGGGTGAAAGAGACCCAGTACTTC.